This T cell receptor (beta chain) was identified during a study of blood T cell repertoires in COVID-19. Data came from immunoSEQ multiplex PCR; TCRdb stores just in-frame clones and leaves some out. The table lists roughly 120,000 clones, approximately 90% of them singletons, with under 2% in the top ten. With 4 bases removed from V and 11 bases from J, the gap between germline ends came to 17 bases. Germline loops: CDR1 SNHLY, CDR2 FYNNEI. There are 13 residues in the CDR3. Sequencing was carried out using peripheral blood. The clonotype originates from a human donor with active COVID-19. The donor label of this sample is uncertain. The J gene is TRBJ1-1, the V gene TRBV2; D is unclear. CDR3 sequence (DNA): TGTGCCAGCAGTGCCTACTCGGGTATTGAGGCTTTCTTT. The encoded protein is CASSAYSGIEAFF.